These 27 T cell receptor beta chains were all obtained from the same sample, sequenced in a study of blood T cells in healthy people across ages. Combining a sample-barcoded 5' primer with a J-beta primer mix, a second PCR ran for roughly 6 to 12 cycles. Via MiXCR, TCRdb re-called the 5' RACE reads, giving one row per CDR3 protein. The sample lists roughly 1,700,000 distinct CDR3 sequences, over 25% occurring once. The material sequenced was blood. The origin of the receptors is a woman in her 30s in good health.

The J gene is TRBJ2-7, the V gene TRBV9, with 9 nucleotides matching TRBD1. Germline-derived CDR1 and CDR2 are SGDLS and YYNGEE. The CDR3 totals 15 residues. Trimming at V came to 0 bases and at J to 4 bases, leaving 5 bases not matched to a gene. The CDR3 sequence: CASSVGTGEGYEQYF. The CDR3 DNA is TGTGCCAGCAGCGTAGGGACAGGGGAAGGGTACGAGCAGTACTTC.

In DNA form, the CDR3 reads TGTGCCACCCTGCGCCGGGAGAATGAAAAACTGTTTTTT. This codes for CATLRRENEKLFF. The rearrangement joins TRBV10-3 to TRBJ1-4; the D is unclear. V was cut by 10 bases and J by 5 bases, with 14 bases left in between. Germline V gene data show CDR1 as ENHRY and CDR2 as SYGVKD. The CDR3 has 13 amino acids.

This clonotype came up many times. V usage is TRBV12-3 or TRBV12-4 and J usage is TRBJ1-5; D is unclear. V lost 3 bases and J 0 bases, leaving 3 bases between the germline ends. This CDR3 spans 13 amino acids. The CDR3 reads CASSFNSNQPQHF. Written as DNA, the CDR3 is TGTGCCAGCAGTTTTAATAGCAATCAGCCCCAGCATTTT.

This clonotype was counted a single time. The chain has TRBV20-1 and TRBJ1-5; no reliable D call. CDR3 length: 16 amino acids. Germline V gives CDR1 DFQATT, CDR2 SNEGSKA (reference sequence). The ends were cut back, 3 bases at V and 0 bases at J, with 15 bases in the middle. The CDR3 DNA reads as TGCAGTGCTAGTAGGTGGAAGCCTAATAGCAATCAGCCCCAGCATTTT. Encoded protein: CSASRWKPNSNQPQHF.

This clonotype occurred many times. The V gene is TRBV12-3 or TRBV12-4, the J gene TRBJ2-7, with D maybe TRBD1 (5 bases). V was shortened by 6 bases and J by 3 bases, with 15 bases between the two germline ends. This CDR3 is built from 14 residues. CDR3 sequence reads: CASSSTESLYEQYF. CDR3 coding DNA: TGTGCCAGCAGCTCGACAGAATCCCTCTACGAGCAGTACTTC.

This sequence joins TRBV2 and TRBJ2-7, with TRBD1 matching over 7 bases. Trimming at V came to 7 bases and at J to 0 bases, leaving 6 bases not matched to a gene. This CDR3 contains 14 residues. CDR1 is SNHLY and CDR2 is FYNNEI in the germline V gene. The CDR3 sequence: CASTKQGSSYEQYF. In DNA form, the CDR3 reads TGTGCCAGCACTAAACAGGGGTCCTCCTACGAGCAGTACTTC.

The rearrangement uses TRBV7-6 and TRBJ2-3; 7 positions match TRBD1. V lost 5 bases, J lost 3 bases, and 11 bases stayed unmatched. The CDR3 loop spans 16 amino acids. Germline V CDR1 and CDR2: SGHVS, FNYEAQ. DNA of the CDR3: TGTGCCAGCAGCGGAGAGACAGGGACGGGGACAGATACGCAGTATTTT. It yields the protein CASSGETGTGTDTQYF.

Concerning this clonotype itself: A much larger clone lies a single base off, so this may be a read error. Likely a read error: the CDR3 ends without its conserved phenylalanine or tryptophan. The CDR3 bases are TGCAGTGCTATCCCTAGCGTGTCCAATTGGCGGAGCGAGCAGTACCTC. Residues: CSAIPSVSNWRSEQYL. The rearrangement links TRBV20-1 to TRBJ2-1; possible D gene TRBD2, 6 bases. The last part of the DNA fits TRBJ2-7 better; the J call may be wrong. Germline assignment: CDR1 DFQATT and CDR2 SNEGSKA (reference sequence). CDR3 length: 16 amino acids.

The sample holds a few counts of this clonotype. The chain uses TRBV7-2 and TRBJ1-5; 7 nucleotides agree with TRBD1. Looked up from germline, CDR1 is SGHTA and CDR2 is FQGNSA. CDR3 length equals 13 residues. V dropped 7 bases and J dropped 5; count of bases not matched to a gene: 5. The CDR3 DNA reads TGTGCCAGCAAGCGGGACAGTCATCAGCCCCAGCATTTT. Translation gives CASKRDSHQPQHF.

The chain carries TRBV7-9 and TRBJ2-3; D might be TRBD1 (5 bases). Germline-derived CDR1 and CDR2 are SEHNR and FQNEAQ (reference sequence). The CDR3 spans 15 residues. V lost 5 bases, J lost 4 bases, and 16 bases lay in between. The CDR3: CASSDKGVYSDTQYF. As DNA, the CDR3 is TGTGCCAGCAGCGATAAAGGGGTGTATTCAGATACGCAGTATTTT.

This clonotype was seen more than once but under ten times. This chain uses TRBV5-4 with TRBJ2-1; TRBD1 agrees at 7 bases. Trimming at V came to 1 base and at J to 7 bases, leaving 5 bases not matched to a gene. The CDR3 is 14 amino acids. Germline V gene sequence: CDR1 SGHNT, CDR2 YYREEE (reference sequence). The CDR3 sequence: CASSLKDRMNEQFF. The CDR3 region has the DNA TGTGCCAGCAGCTTGAAGGACAGGATGAATGAGCAGTTCTTC.

Comment on this clonotype: Germline and junction disagree at one end, which may indicate a read error. This chain joins TRBV3-1 and TRBJ2-3; 10 bases map to TRBD2. Germline loops: CDR1 LGHDT, CDR2 YNNKEL (reference sequence). The CDR3 extends over 15 amino acids. CDR3 amino acids: CASSQSGRGPDTQYF. CDR3 DNA: TGTGCCAGCAGCCAGAGCGGGAGGGGCCCAGATACTCAGTATTTT.

A few counts support this clonotype. J is TRBJ1-1 and V is TRBV12-3 or TRBV12-4; 8 bases are a match to TRBD1. V shed 4 bases and J 5 bases; nucleotides not matched to a gene: 9. The CDR3 is 15 residues long. CDR3 nucleotide sequence: TGTGCCAGCAGTTCCGGCAGGGGGCGCGGGACTGAAGCTTTCTTT. Translation: CASSSGRGRGTEAFF.

This clonotype appeared a few times. The chain has TRBV5-5 and TRBJ1-2; D not certain. The length of the CDR3 is 15 residues. CDR1 is SGHKS and CDR2 is YYEKEE in the germline V gene (reference sequence). Trimming removed 1 base from V and 4 bases from J, with 14 bases in between. DNA of the CDR3: TGTGCCAGCAGCTTGTTAGGAGCTGGCAGCTATGGCTACACCTTC. Amino acids: CASSLLGAGSYGYTF.

This clonotype appeared a few times. The genes are TRBV12-5 and TRBJ2-7; a possible D gene is TRBD2 (6 bases). The CDR3 runs 15 residues. Germline V lookup: CDR1 LGHNT, CDR2 FRNRAP. Trimming removed 7 bases from V and 0 bases from J, with 16 bases in between. CDR3 loop: CASDPPGTYSYEQYF. The CDR3 DNA reads TGTGCTAGTGACCCTCCCGGGACTTACTCCTACGAGCAGTACTTC.

V gene TRBV28 combines with J gene TRBJ2-5; D unresolved. V lost 2 bases and J lost 5, with 12 bases in between. CDR3 length: 14 residues. In germline, CDR1 is MDHEN, CDR2 SYDVKM. CDR3 sequence: CASSLRLRRETQYF. CDR3 coding DNA: TGTGCCAGCAGTTTAAGATTAAGGCGGGAGACCCAGTACTTC.

This clonotype has just one count. One end of the junction varies from germline; a read error may be responsible. The chain combines TRBV20-1 with TRBJ2-3; D is possibly TRBD1 (6 bases). The V gene's germline CDR1 is DFQATT and CDR2 SNEGSKA (reference sequence). The CDR3 contains 15 residues. In DNA form, the CDR3 reads TGTAGTGCTAGAGAGGGACACGATGATCCAGATACGCAGTATTTT. Translated, it gives CSAREGHDDPDTQYF.

The J gene is TRBJ2-1, the V gene TRBV7-2, with 8 positions matching TRBD2. This CDR3 has 14 amino acids. Germline-derived CDR1 and CDR2 are SGHTA and FQGNSA. J was trimmed by 6 bases and V by 5 bases; bases with no gene match: 6. The DNA for the CDR3 is TGTGCCAGCAGCCCAGCGGGAGTCCGCAATGAGCAGTTCTTC. Protein: CASSPAGVRNEQFF.

This clonotype was detected only a few times. The gene calls are TRBV7-9 and TRBJ1-5; D uncertain. CDR3 length: 13 residues. Germline CDR1 is SEHNR and CDR2 is FQNEAQ (reference sequence). V lost 5 bases and J 6 bases, leaving 11 bases between the germline ends. The CDR3 loop is CASSADRTQPQHF. DNA of the CDR3: TGTGCCAGCAGCGCAGACCGAACTCAGCCCCAGCATTTT.

This clonotype was seen a handful of times. Relative to the germline gene, one junction end is altered; a read error may explain this. The V call is TRBV6-5, the J call TRBJ2-7, with a weak D call TRBD2 (7 bases). CDR1 is MNHEY and CDR2 is SVGAGI in the germline V gene. The CDR3 covers 16 residues. CDR3 amino acids: CASSHSRGAASYEQYF. In DNA, the CDR3 is TGTGCCAGCAGTCACTCACGGGGGGCGGCATCCTACGAGCAGTACTTC.

This clonotype was observed a handful of times. This chain uses TRBV5-1 with TRBJ2-3; the D is unclear. There are 14 residues in the CDR3. CDR1 SGHRS and CDR2 YFSETQ come from the germline V gene. The V end lost 5 bases, the J end lost 0 bases, and 10 bases lay between the germline ends. The CDR3 reads CASSRLQSTDTQYF. CDR3 nucleotides: TGCGCCAGCAGTAGATTACAGAGCACAGATACGCAGTATTTT.

Regarding this clonotype: A read error may be the cause here, since a much bigger clone is one base away. This sequence joins TRBV20-1 and TRBJ2-1; D may be TRBD2 (6 bases). The J call may be in error: the DNA end matches TRBJ2-7 better. CDR1 DFQATT and CDR2 SNEGSKA come from the germline V gene (reference sequence). The CDR3 spans 14 residues. CDR3 amino acids: CSARDGSSYNEQYF. The CDR3 DNA reads as TGCAGTGCTAGGGACGGGAGCTCCTACAATGAGCAGTACTTC.

There are many counts of this clonotype. This chain links TRBV12-3 or TRBV12-4 with TRBJ1-5, with no clear D. Trimming took off 1 base at V and 7 bases at J, with 5 bases between the two ends. This CDR3 region has 12 residues. DNA of the CDR3: TGTGCCAGCAGTTTAGGTCCCCAGCCCCAGCATTTT. This sequence encodes CASSLGPQPQHF.

This clonotype has a handful of counts. The chain is built from TRBV7-2 and TRBJ2-3, with D hard to call. CDR3 size: 13 residues. Germline values: CDR1 SGHTA, CDR2 FQGNSA. Deletions cut 3 bases from V and 5 bases from J, with 9 bases between. The CDR3 here is CASSFNARDTQYF. In nucleotides, the CDR3 is TGTGCCAGCAGCTTTAACGCCCGAGATACGCAGTATTTT.

This clonotype was counted between two and nine times. The chain's CDR3 is CASSYLSGTQYF. The CDR3 region has the DNA TGTGCCAGCAGTTATCTATCCGGGACCCAGTACTTC. The chain couples TRBV6-6 to TRBJ2-5; D ambiguous. Germline V gene data show CDR1 as MNHNY and CDR2 as SVGAGI (reference sequence). Trimming pared 3 bases from V and 7 bases from J, leaving 9 bases between. This CDR3 has 12 amino acids.

This clonotype was counted ten times or more. The rearrangement links TRBV7-2 to TRBJ2-3, with D unclear. The CDR3 loop spans 17 amino acids. Trimming left V 5 bases short and J 0 bases short, with 18 bases between. CDR1 is SGHTA and CDR2 is FQGNSA in the germline V gene. Here the CDR3 reads CASSRYSSHTSTDTQYF. For the CDR3, the DNA is TGTGCCAGCAGCCGCTATAGCTCCCACACGAGCACAGATACGCAGTATTTT. The variable domain in full, completed from reference TRBV7-2 and TRBJ2-3, reads GAGVSQSPSNKVTEKGKDVELRCDPISGHTALYWYRQSLGQGLEFLIYFQGNSAPDKSGLPSDRFSAERTGGSVSTLTIQRTQQEDSAVYLCASSRYSSHTSTDTQYFGPGTRLTVL.

This clonotype was observed a handful of times. The chain joins TRBV29-1 to TRBJ1-2; D uncertain. The ends were cut back, 3 bases at V and 8 bases at J, with 22 bases in the middle. The CDR3 is 15 residues long. The germline V gene has CDR1 SQVTM and CDR2 ANQGSEA. In DNA form, the CDR3 reads TGCAGCGTTGATGTGGTTCCTACCGGGAGTGGCGGCTACACCTTC. Amino acids: CSVDVVPTGSGGYTF. Complete variable domain (other parts from reference TRBV29-1 and TRBJ1-2): SAVISQKPSRDICQRGTSLTIQCQVDSQVTMMFWYRQQPGQSLTLIATANQGSEATYESGFVIDKFPISRPNLTFSTLTVSNMSPEDSSIYLCSVDVVPTGSGGYTFGSGTRLTVV.